This entry features one T cell receptor (beta chain) sequence. This sample was included in a study of blood T cell repertoires in COVID-19. Assignments of participants to cohorts depended upon their own reported clinical history. This CDR3 is built from 13 residues. V was trimmed by 2 bases and J by 1 base, leaving 5 bases between them. Germline CDR1 is MNHEY and CDR2 is SMNVEV (reference sequence). Authors' data handling: For nucleated cells, counts were estimated from reference gene primer amplification. Sequencing was performed with immunoSEQ multiplex PCR; in TCRdb, only in-frame clones are kept and a portion is missing. V and J calls and clone size are those listed in that table; D and trimming were worked out from the DNA. The sample lists a few hundred thousand clones, approximately 85% seen once, with about 6.2% in the top ten.

The sequence came from a woman aged 50 to 60 who had been exposed to COVID-19. The sample consisted of PBMCs or T cells enriched from blood (not recorded which). The chain is built from TRBV27 and TRBJ1-1; D gene ambiguous. The CDR3 nucleotides are TGTGCCAGCAGTTTAAAGAGGAACACTGAAGCTTTCTTT. Protein: CASSLKRNTEAFF.